A single sample gave rise to the 27 T cell receptor beta chains below, sequenced in a study of immune evolution from preneoplasia to lung adenocarcinoma. Repertoires were generated with immunoSEQ multiplex PCR, while TCRdb's copy carries only in-frame clones and drops some. The sample includes over 11,000 clones, about 80% seen only once; the top ten take 4.9%. The sequenced sample was FFPE minimally invasive lung adenocarcinoma tissue. These receptors were taken from a person aged 65 to 85 with lung adenocarcinoma.

The chain recombines TRBV19 with TRBJ1-1; TRBD1 might be the D (5 bases). The CDR3 contains 16 residues. Germline V CDR1 and CDR2: LNHDA, SQIVND (reference sequence). V lost 4 bases, J lost 5 bases, and 20 bases lay in between. CDR3 sequence (DNA): TGTGCCAGTAGTAGGGGGGTCGGGGACTTAGGGACTGAAGCTTTCTTT. Translating gives CASSRGVGDLGTEAFF.

The gene calls are TRBV5-1 and TRBJ1-1; D not certain. The CDR3 consists of 13 residues. V lost 0 bases and J 4 bases, leaving 7 bases between the germline ends. CDR1 SGHRS and CDR2 YFSETQ come from the germline V gene. CDR3 sequence (DNA): TGCGCCAGCAGCTTGGTAGGGAGCACTGAAGCTTTCTTT. This sequence encodes CASSLVGSTEAFF.

J is TRBJ1-1 and V is TRBV29-1, with D perhaps matching TRBD1 (6 bases). The germline V gene encodes CDR1 SQVTM and CDR2 ANQGSEA. V lost 5 bases and J 2 bases, leaving 21 bases between the germline ends. The length of the CDR3 is 16 residues. The CDR3 sequence is CSVNGKGGGLNTEAFF. The CDR3 nucleotides read TGCAGCGTTAACGGTAAAGGGGGGGGACTAAACACTGAAGCTTTCTTT.

This chain uses TRBV19 with TRBJ2-7; D gene uncertain. Germline loops: CDR1 LNHDA, CDR2 SQIVND (reference sequence). Between the trimmed V and J ends, which lost 5 bases and 0 bases, there was a span of 8 bases. This CDR3 is built from 13 residues. This CDR3 is CASSLQLSYEQYF. The CDR3 DNA is TGTGCCAGTAGTCTTCAACTCTCCTACGAGCAGTACTTC.

About this clone: An end of the junction differs from the germline gene, which may be a read error. V usage is TRBV5-1 and J usage is TRBJ1-1; no firm D call. Per germline, CDR1 SGHRS and CDR2 YFSETQ. There are 15 residues in the CDR3. The CDR3 protein is CASSPIAGFNTKAFF. The CDR3 DNA is TGCGCCAGCAGTCCCATAGCGGGATTCAACACTAAAGCTTTCTTT.

The chain recombines TRBV6-1 with TRBJ1-4; maybe TRBD1 (5 bases). Germline-derived CDR1 and CDR2 are MNHNS and SASEGT. CDR3 length: 13 amino acids. V was pared by 5 bases and J by 5 bases, with 9 bases between. In DNA form, the CDR3 reads TGTGCCAGCAGTCGGGGGGGGAATGAAAAACTGTTTTTT. It specifies CASSRGGNEKLFF.

This chain connects TRBV7-8 to TRBJ1-2, with 7 bases lining up with TRBD1. CDR1 SGHVS and CDR2 FQNEAQ come from the germline V gene. This CDR3 comprises 16 residues. Trimming at V came to 8 bases and at J to 1 base, leaving 13 bases not matched to a gene. The CDR3 nucleotides read TGTGCCAGCCTCGGAGAAGGAGGGGGCTTTAACTATGGCTACACCTTC. It is translated as CASLGEGGGFNYGYTF.

The chain joins TRBV14 to TRBJ1-3; 10 nucleotides agree with TRBD1. The CDR3 consists of 16 residues. Germline CDR1 and CDR2: SGHDN and FVKESK. With 3 bases clipped from V and 2 bases from J, the junction kept 4 bases outside the gene matches. The CDR3 here is CASSQEGQGAGNTIYF. The CDR3 nucleotides are TGTGCCAGCAGCCAGGAAGGACAGGGGGCTGGAAACACCATATATTTT.

This sequence joins TRBV2 and TRBJ2-2; D perhaps matches TRBD1 (5 bases). Germline-derived CDR1 and CDR2 are SNHLY and FYNNEI. Trimming cost V 5 bases and J 4 bases, with 17 bases left between them. This CDR3 is built from 16 residues. This CDR3 is CASSLSRAPFTGELFF. In nucleotides, the CDR3 is TGTGCCAGCAGTCTATCCAGGGCTCCCTTCACCGGGGAGCTGTTTTTT.

About this clone itself: A read error may account for a junction end that differs from germline. The chain combines TRBV5-5 with TRBJ2-7; D possibly corresponds to TRBD2 (5 bases). Germline CDR1 SGHKS, CDR2 YYEKEE (reference sequence). The CDR3 sequence is 14 residues long. CDR3 in amino acids: CASSSWESGEQYHF. CDR3 nucleotide sequence: TGTGCCAGCAGTTCCTGGGAGTCGGGCGAGCAGTACCACTTC.

The rearrangement joins TRBV4-2 to TRBJ2-3; 12 bases map to TRBD2. The trim removed 4 bases at V and 5 bases at J, leaving 10 bases unmatched. CDR1 is LGHNA and CDR2 is YNFKEQ in the germline V gene. The CDR3 consists of 17 residues. The CDR3 protein is CASSLSTTSGGGDTQYF. CDR3 DNA: TGTGCCAGCAGCCTCAGTACGACTAGCGGGGGAGGAGATACGCAGTATTTT.

The chain joins TRBV11-2 to TRBJ2-6; the D gene is possibly TRBD1 (6 bases). The CDR3 extends over 16 amino acids. In germline, CDR1 is SGHAT, CDR2 FQNNGV. Trimming removed 5 bases from V and 2 bases from J, with 13 bases in between. CDR3 sequence (DNA): TGTGCCAGCAGCCCCTGGACAGCCACTGGGGCCAACGTCCTGACTTTC. The encoded protein is CASSPWTATGANVLTF.

The chain employs TRBV5-4 and TRBJ1-2, with a weak D call TRBD1 (5 bases). V dropped 1 base and J dropped 5 bases, with 9 bases sitting between them. Germline V CDR1 and CDR2: SGHNT, YYREEE (reference sequence). There are 13 residues in the CDR3. CDR3 residues: CASSLQGGYGYTF. The CDR3 region has the DNA TGTGCCAGCAGCTTGCAGGGAGGGTATGGCTACACCTTC. The variable domain in full, with the rest retrieved from reference TRBV5-4 and TRBJ1-2, is ETGVTQSPTHLIKTRGQQVTLRCSSQSGHNTVSWYQQALGQGPQFIFQYYREEENGRGNFPPRFSGLQFPNYSSELNVNALELDDSALYLCASSLQGGYGYTFGSGTRLTVV.

The rearrangement uses TRBV12-5 and TRBJ2-4, with D perhaps matching TRBD1 (5 bases). This CDR3 spans 15 amino acids. The germline V gene encodes CDR1 LGHNT and CDR2 FRNRAP. Trimming shortened V by 1 base and J by 4 bases, and 11 bases separated the two germline ends. The CDR3 region is CASGLGSTEKNIQYF. The CDR3 bases are TGTGCTAGTGGTTTGGGGTCGACAGAAAAAAACATTCAGTACTTC. Variable domain in full (rest from reference TRBV12-5 and TRBJ2-4): DARVTQTPRHKVTEMGQEVTMRCQPILGHNTVFWYRQTMMQGLELLAYFRNRAPLDDSGMPKDRFSAEMPDATLATLKIQPSEPRDSAVYFCASGLGSTEKNIQYFGAGTRLSVL.

The chain employs TRBV7-9 and TRBJ1-2; 7 bases map to TRBD1. The CDR3 length is 12 residues. V lost 4 bases, J lost 4 bases, and 0 bases stayed unmatched. CDR1 and CDR2 (germline): SEHNR, FQNEAQ (reference sequence). DNA of the CDR3: TGTGCCAGCAGCTGGGACAGCTATGGCTACACCTTC. Encoded protein: CASSWDSYGYTF.

The V and J genes are TRBV7-9 and TRBJ1-3; tentatively, D is TRBD1 (6 bases). V shed 2 bases and J shed 4 bases, with 12 bases lying between them. Germline CDR1 and CDR2: SEHNR and FQNEAQ (reference sequence). This CDR3 region has 15 residues. This chain's CDR3 is CASSLIPGEGNTIYF. CDR3 bases: TGTGCCAGCAGCTTAATACCAGGGGAGGGAAACACCATATATTTT.

V and J are TRBV2 and TRBJ1-5; 7 positions match TRBD1. The junction had 10 bases not matched to a gene; V was cut back by 6 bases and J by 8 bases. The CDR3 runs 14 residues. CDR1 is SNHLY, CDR2 FYNNEI, per germline. The CDR3: CASSGTVLMEPQHF. The CDR3 DNA reads TGTGCCAGCAGCGGGACAGTCCTCATGGAGCCCCAGCATTTT.

By proportion, this clone is medium-sized (0.01 to 0.1%). The chain is built from TRBV6-1 and TRBJ2-7; D perhaps matches TRBD2 (5 bases). Per germline, CDR1 MNHNS and CDR2 SASEGT. CDR3 length equals 16 residues. Between the trimmed V and J ends, which lost 4 bases and 3 bases, there was a span of 19 bases. The CDR3 DNA follows: TGTGCCAGCAGTGTAGGTGGGAGAGGCCATTTCTACGAGCAGTACTTC. Protein product: CASSVGGRGHFYEQYF.

The rearrangement joins TRBV6-1 to TRBJ2-1; a possible D gene is TRBD2 (5 bases). Trimming removed 11 bases from V and 6 bases from J, with 20 bases in between. Germline values: CDR1 MNHNS, CDR2 SASEGT. This CDR3 comprises 14 residues. This CDR3 reads CAGSTNPFGNEQFF. CDR3 in DNA: TGTGCCGGTTCGACTAACCCATTTGGCAATGAGCAGTTCTTC.

This rearrangement joins TRBV7-2 to TRBJ2-5; TRBD2 aligns across 8 bases. CDR3 length: 14 residues. Germline V gene lookup returns CDR1 SGHTA and CDR2 FQGNSA. V was clipped by 2 bases and J by 3 bases; unmatched bases: 2. DNA for the CDR3: TGTGCCAGCAGCTTAATACTAGCGGAAGAGACCCAGTACTTC. This sequence encodes CASSLILAEETQYF. Full variable domain (remainder filled in from reference TRBV7-2 and TRBJ2-5): GAGVSQSPSNKVTEKGKDVELRCDPISGHTALYWYRQSLGQGLEFLIYFQGNSAPDKSGLPSDRFSAERTGGSVSTLTIQRTQQEDSAVYLCASSLILAEETQYFGPGTRLLVL.

The rearrangement uses TRBV28 and TRBJ2-3; a possible D gene is TRBD2 (6 bases). This CDR3 is 13 amino acids long. Germline V gene sequence: CDR1 MDHEN, CDR2 SYDVKM. The V and J ends lost 7 bases and 5 bases respectively, with 13 bases between them. CDR3 DNA sequence: TGTGCCAGCAACCCTCAGGAGGGAGATACGCAGTATTTT. It codes for CASNPQEGDTQYF.

V is TRBV7-9 and J is TRBJ2-7; perhaps TRBD2 as D (6 bases). Germline CDR1 reads SEHNR; CDR2 reads FQNEAQ (reference sequence). CDR3 length equals 14 residues. With 3 bases removed from V and 5 bases from J, the gap between germline ends came to 14 bases. The CDR3 DNA reads TGTGCCAGCAGCTTCGGGGGAAAGGGCGACGAGCAGTACTTC. Protein product: CASSFGGKGDEQYF.

V and J are TRBV9 and TRBJ2-6, with 9 positions matching TRBD1. This CDR3 has 19 amino acids. V was clipped by 3 bases and J by 2 bases; unmatched bases: 12. Germline V gives CDR1 SGDLS, CDR2 YYNGEE. The CDR3 is CASSATGTGKRPGANVLTF. The CDR3 nucleotides read TGTGCCAGCAGCGCAACCGGGACAGGGAAGAGACCTGGGGCCAACGTCCTGACTTTC. The complete variable domain, with remaining parts taken from reference TRBV9 and TRBJ2-6, reads DSGVTQTPKHLITATGQRVTLRCSPRSGDLSVYWYQQSLDQGLQFLIQYYNGEERAKGNILERFSAQQFPDLHSELNLSSLELGDSALYFCASSATGTGKRPGANVLTFGAGSRLTVL.

The chain links TRBV18 to TRBJ1-3; no clear D gene. The CDR3 is made up of 16 amino acids. Germline assignment: CDR1 KGHSH and CDR2 LQKENI. Trimming pared 0 bases from V and 0 bases from J, leaving 9 bases between. The DNA of the CDR3 is TGTGCCAGCTCACCACCGGAGGGTGGCTCTGGAAACACCATATATTTT. Encoded protein: CASSPPEGGSGNTIYF.

V gene TRBV30 combines with J gene TRBJ2-2; no firm D call. Trimming took 4 bases from V and 2 from J, leaving 14 bases between them. Germline V CDR1 and CDR2: GTSNPN, SVGIG (reference sequence). The CDR3 is made up of 15 amino acids. CDR3 bases: TGTGCCTGGAAGGCCCTCGCTGACAACACCGGGGAGCTGTTTTTT. The encoded protein is CAWKALADNTGELFF.

The chain combines TRBV30 with TRBJ2-1, with TRBD2 as a possible D gene (5 bases). V was shortened by 4 bases and J by 6 bases, with 10 bases between the two germline ends. This CDR3 has 12 amino acids. The germline CDR1 and CDR2 sequences are GTSNPN and SVGIG (reference sequence). CDR3 nucleotide sequence: TGTGCCTGGAAGGTCGGAGGCAATGAGCAGTTCTTC. It encodes CAWKVGGNEQFF.

V usage is TRBV6-1 and J usage is TRBJ1-2; 8 nucleotides line up with TRBD1. Trimming at V came to 3 bases and at J to 4 bases, leaving 7 bases not matched to a gene. There are 15 residues in the CDR3. Germline V gene sequence: CDR1 MNHNS, CDR2 SASEGT. CDR3 nucleotide sequence: TGTGCCAGCAGTGACGTGGCAGGGGGCATCTATGGCTACACCTTC. It specifies CASSDVAGGIYGYTF.